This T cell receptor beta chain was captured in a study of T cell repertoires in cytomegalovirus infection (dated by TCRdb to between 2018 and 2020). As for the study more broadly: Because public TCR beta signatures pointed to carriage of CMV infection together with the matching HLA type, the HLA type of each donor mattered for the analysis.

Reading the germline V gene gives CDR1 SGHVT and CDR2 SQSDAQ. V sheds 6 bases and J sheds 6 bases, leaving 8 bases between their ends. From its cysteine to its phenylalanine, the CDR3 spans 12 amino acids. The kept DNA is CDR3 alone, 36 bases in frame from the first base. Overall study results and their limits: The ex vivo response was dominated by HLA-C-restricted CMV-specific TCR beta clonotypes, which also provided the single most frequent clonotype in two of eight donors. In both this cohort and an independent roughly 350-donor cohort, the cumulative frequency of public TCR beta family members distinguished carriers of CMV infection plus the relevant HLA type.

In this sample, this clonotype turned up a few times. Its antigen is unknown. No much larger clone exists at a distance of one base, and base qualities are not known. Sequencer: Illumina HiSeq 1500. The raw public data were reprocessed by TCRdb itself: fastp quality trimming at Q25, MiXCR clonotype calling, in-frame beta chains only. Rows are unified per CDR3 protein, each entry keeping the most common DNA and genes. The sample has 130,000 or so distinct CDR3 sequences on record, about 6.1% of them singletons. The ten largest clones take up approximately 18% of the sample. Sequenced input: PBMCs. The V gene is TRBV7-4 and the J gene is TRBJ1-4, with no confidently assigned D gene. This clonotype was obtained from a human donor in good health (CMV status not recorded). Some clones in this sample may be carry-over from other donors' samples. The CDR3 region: CASRLGDEKLFF. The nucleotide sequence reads TGTGCCAGCAGGCTCGGGGATGAAAAACTGTTTTTT.